Below are 4 T cell receptor beta chains sequenced from a single sample in a study of shared clonotypes between healthy human individuals. Only in-frame clones appear in the TCRdb table, and some are missing; sequencing was by immunoSEQ multiplex PCR. The sample records around 1.1 million clones, about four fifths being singletons. The specimen sequenced was memory CD4+ T cells from PBMCs. The subset here: CD45RA-negative fraction. The source is a man between 18 and 29 years old in good health. Some clones in this sample may be carry-over from other donors' samples.

The rearrangement links TRBV28 to TRBJ2-5; D gene unclear. Germline V lookup: CDR1 MDHEN, CDR2 SYDVKM. V gave up 2 bases and J gave up 6 bases, with 16 bases separating them. The CDR3 sequence is 15 residues long. CDR3 sequence (DNA): TGTGCCAGCAGTTTACTCAACAGCGCAAGACAGACCCAGTACTTC. Its translation: CASSLLNSARQTQYF.

The V gene is TRBV9, the J gene TRBJ2-1, with 15 nucleotides matching TRBD2. Germline assignment: CDR1 SGDLS and CDR2 YYNGEE. Trimming removed 0 bases from V and 5 bases from J; junction bases left unmatched: 6. CDR3 length equals 18 residues. CDR3 nucleotide sequence: TGTGCCAGCAGCGTAGGGACTAGCGGGAGGGGAATGCACAATGAGCAGTTCTTC. Its protein product is CASSVGTSGRGMHNEQFF.

The chain joins TRBV10-3 to TRBJ2-2; 9 nucleotides line up with TRBD1. CDR1 is ENHRY, CDR2 SYGVKD, per germline. V lost 7 bases to trimming and J lost 2 bases; unmatched junction nucleotides: 20. The CDR3 runs to 20 residues. CDR3 sequence (DNA): TGTGCCATCATGGATCCCAGTAAGGGACAGGGAAAGTTTAACACCGGGGAGCTGTTTTTT. Protein product: CAIMDPSKGQGKFNTGELFF.

The V call is TRBV7-9, the J call TRBJ1-2; unclear D gene. V was shortened by 1 base and J by 5 bases, with 5 bases between the two germline ends. CDR3 length equals 12 residues. The germline CDR1 and CDR2 sequences are SEHNR and FQNEAQ (reference sequence). This CDR3 reads CASSLGVYGYTF. CDR3 coding DNA: TGTGCCAGCAGCTTAGGAGTATATGGCTACACCTTC.